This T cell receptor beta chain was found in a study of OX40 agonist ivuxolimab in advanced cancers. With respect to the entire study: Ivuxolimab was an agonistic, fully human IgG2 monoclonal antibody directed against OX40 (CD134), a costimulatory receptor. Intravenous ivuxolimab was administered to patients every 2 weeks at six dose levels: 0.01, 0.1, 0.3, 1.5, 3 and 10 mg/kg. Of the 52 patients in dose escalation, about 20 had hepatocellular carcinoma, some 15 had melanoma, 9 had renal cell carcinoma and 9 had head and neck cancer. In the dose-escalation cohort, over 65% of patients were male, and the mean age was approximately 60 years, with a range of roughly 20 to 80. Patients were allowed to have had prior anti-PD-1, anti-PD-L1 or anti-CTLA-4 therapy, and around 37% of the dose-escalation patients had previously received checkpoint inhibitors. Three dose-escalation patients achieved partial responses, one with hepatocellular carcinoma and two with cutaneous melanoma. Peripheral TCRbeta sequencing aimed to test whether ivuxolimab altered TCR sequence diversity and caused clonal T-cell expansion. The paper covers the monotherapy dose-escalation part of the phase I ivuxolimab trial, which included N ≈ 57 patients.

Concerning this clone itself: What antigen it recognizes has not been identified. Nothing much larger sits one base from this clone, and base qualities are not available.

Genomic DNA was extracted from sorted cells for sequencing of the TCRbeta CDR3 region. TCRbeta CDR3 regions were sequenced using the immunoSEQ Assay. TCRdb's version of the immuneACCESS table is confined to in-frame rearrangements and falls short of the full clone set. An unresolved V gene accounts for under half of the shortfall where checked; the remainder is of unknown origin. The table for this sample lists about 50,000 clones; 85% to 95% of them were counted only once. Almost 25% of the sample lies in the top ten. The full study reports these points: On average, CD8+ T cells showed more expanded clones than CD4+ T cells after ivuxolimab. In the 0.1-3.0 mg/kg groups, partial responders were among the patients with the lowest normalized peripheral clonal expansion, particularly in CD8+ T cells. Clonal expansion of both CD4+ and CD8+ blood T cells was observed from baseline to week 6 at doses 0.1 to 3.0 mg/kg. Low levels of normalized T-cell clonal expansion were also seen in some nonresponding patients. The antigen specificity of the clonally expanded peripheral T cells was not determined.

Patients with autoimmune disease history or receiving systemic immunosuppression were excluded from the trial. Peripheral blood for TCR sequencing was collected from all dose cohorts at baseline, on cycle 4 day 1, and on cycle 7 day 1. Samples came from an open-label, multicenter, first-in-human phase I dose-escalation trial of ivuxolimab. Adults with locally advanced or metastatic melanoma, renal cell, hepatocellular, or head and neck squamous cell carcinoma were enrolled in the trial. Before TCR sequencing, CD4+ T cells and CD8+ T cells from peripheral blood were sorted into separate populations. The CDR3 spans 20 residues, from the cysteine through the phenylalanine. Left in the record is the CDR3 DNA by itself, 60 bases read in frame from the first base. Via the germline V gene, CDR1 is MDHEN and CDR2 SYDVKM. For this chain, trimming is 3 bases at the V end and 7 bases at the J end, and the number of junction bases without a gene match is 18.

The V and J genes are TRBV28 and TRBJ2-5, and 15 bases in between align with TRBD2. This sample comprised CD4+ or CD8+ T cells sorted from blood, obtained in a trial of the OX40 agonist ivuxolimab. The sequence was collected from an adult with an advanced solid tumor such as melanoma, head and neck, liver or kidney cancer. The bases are TGTGCCAGCAGTTTCAGGACTAGCGGGAGGGTACCGGCGGTAAGAGGGACCCAGTACTTC. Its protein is CASSFRTSGRVPAVRGTQYF.